The source of this T cell receptor beta chain is a study of CD8 T cells in ankylosing spondylitis. General observations from the study: Prior work had noted some motif variants in reactive arthritis blood and synovial fluid. Matched ankylosing spondylitis synovial fluid reportedly showed significant enrichment of disease-linked clones. Disease-linked clones bore a CD8+ phenotype, appearing relatively rarely in peripheral blood. Blood of patients with ankylosing spondylitis appeared to be characterized by a TCR beta motif of seven or eight highly homologous variants.

This clonotype was picked up a small number of times. Its target is unknown. TCR beta libraries were made by quantitative 5'-RACE with molecular barcodes. In TCRdb, the 5' RACE reads were re-called with MiXCR into one record per CDR3 protein. Among around 770,000 distinct CDR3 sequences listed, 19% were seen once. The ends lost 0 bases at V and 6 bases at J; junction bases unmatched: 6. CDR3 length: 17 residues. CDR1 is LGHNA and CDR2 is YSLEER in the germline V gene. Sequencing used blood, either unsorted or a sorted T cell fraction (not recorded which). This receptor was taken from a male donor with ankylosing spondylitis. This sequence joins TRBV4-3 and TRBJ2-1; 12 nucleotides agree with TRBD2. The CDR3 DNA follows: TGCGCCAGCAGCCAAGATGGACTAGCGGGACCGAGCAATGAGCAGTTCTTC. Amino acids: CASSQDGLAGPSNEQFF.